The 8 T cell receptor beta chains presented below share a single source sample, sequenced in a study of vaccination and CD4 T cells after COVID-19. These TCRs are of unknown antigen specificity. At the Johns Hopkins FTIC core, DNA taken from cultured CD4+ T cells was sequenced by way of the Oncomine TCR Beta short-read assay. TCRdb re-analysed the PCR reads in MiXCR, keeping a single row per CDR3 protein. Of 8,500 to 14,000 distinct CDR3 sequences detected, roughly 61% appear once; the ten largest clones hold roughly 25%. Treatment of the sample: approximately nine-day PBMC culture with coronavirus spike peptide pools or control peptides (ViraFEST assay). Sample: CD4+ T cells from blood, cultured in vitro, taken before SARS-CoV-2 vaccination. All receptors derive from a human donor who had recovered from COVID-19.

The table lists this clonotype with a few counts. CDR3 in DNA: TGTGCCAGCAGTTTCACAGGGCCCTATGGCTACACCTTC. Its protein is CASSFTGPYGYTF. V and J are TRBV28 and TRBJ1-2; a weak D match, TRBD1 (6 bases). Per germline, CDR1 MDHEN and CDR2 SYDVKM. V dropped 3 bases and J dropped 4 bases, with 9 bases sitting between them. CDR3 length: 13 amino acids.

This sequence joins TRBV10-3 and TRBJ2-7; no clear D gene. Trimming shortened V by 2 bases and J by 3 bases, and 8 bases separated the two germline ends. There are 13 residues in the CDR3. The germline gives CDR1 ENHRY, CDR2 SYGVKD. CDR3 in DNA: TGTGCCATCAGTGAGGGCCTCCTCTACGAGCAGTACTTC. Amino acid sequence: CAISEGLLYEQYF.

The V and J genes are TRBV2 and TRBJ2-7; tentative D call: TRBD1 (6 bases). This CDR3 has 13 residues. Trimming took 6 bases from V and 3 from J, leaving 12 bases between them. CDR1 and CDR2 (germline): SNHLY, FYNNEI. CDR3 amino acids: CASRPTGGYEQYF. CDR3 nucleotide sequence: TGTGCCAGCAGACCGACAGGCGGCTACGAGCAGTACTTC.

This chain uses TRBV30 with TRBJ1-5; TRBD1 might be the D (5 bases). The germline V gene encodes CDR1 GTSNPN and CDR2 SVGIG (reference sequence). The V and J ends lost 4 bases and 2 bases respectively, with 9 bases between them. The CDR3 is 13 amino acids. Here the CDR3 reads CAWNRDGNQPQHF. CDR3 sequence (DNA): TGTGCCTGGAATAGGGACGGCAATCAGCCCCAGCATTTT.

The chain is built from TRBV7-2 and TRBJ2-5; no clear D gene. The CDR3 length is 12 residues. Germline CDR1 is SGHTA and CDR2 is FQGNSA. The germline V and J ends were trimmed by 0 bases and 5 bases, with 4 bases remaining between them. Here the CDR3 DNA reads TGTGCCAGCAGCTTAGCGTCCGAGACCCAGTACTTC. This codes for CASSLASETQYF.

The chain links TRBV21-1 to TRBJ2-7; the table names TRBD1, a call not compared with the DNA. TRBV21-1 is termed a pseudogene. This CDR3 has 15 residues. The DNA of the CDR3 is TGTGCCAGCAGCTCTCGGACGGGGGTCTCCTACGAGCAGTACTTC. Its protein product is CASSSRTGVSYEQYF.

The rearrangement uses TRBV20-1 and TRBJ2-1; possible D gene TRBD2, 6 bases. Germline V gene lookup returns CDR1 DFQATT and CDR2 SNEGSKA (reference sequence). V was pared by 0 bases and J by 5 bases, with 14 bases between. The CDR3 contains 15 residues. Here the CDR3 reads CSARDQRRGHNEQFF. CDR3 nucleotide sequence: TGCAGTGCTAGAGATCAAAGGCGGGGTCACAATGAGCAGTTCTTC.

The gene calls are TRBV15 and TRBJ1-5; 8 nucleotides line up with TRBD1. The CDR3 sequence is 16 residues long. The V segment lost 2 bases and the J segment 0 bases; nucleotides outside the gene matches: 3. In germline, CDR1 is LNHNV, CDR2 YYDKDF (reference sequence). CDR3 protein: CATSRRTGISNQPQHF. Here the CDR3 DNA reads TGTGCCACCAGCAGAAGGACAGGGATTAGCAATCAGCCCCAGCATTTT.